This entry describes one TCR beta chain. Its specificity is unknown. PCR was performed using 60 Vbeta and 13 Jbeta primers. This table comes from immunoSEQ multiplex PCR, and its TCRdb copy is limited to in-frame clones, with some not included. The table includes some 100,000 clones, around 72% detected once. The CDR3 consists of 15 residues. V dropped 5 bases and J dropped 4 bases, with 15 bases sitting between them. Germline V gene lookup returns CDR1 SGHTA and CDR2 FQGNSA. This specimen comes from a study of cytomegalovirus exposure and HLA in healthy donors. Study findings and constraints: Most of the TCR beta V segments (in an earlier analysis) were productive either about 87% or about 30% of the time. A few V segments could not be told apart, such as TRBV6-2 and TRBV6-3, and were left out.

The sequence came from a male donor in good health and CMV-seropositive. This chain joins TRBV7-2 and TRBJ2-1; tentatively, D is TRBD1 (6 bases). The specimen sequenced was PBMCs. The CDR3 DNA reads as TGTGCCAGCAGCACCCAAGGGGGTGGGTACAATGAGCAGTTCTTC. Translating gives CASSTQGGGYNEQFF.